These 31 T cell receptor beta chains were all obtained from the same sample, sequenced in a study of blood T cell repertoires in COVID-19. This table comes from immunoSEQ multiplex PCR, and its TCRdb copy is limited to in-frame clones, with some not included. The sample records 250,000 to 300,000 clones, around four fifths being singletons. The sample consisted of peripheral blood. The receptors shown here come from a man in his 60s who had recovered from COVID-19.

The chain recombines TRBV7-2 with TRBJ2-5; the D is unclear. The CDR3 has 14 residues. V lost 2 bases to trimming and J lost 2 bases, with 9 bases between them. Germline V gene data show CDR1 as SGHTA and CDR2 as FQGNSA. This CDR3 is CASSLSVQQETQYF. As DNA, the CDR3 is TGTGCCAGCAGCTTATCGGTACAGCAAGAGACCCAGTACTTC.

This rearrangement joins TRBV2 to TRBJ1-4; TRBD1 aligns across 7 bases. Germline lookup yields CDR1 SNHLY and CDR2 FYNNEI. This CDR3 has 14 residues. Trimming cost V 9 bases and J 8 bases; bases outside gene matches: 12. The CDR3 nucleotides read TGTGCCAGTCGCAATGAGGGGGCTCGGGAAAAACTGTTTTTT. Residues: CASRNEGAREKLFF.

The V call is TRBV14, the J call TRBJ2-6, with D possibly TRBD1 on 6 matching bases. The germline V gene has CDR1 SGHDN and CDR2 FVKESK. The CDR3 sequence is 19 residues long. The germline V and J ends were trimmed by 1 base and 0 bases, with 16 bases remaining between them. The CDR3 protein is CASSQAGTLLSSGANVLTF. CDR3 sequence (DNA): TGTGCCAGCAGCCAAGCCGGGACACTTTTGAGCTCTGGGGCCAACGTCCTGACTTTC.

Written as DNA, the CDR3 is TGTGCCAGCAGTTCCGCGGGCGTCACAGATACGCAGTATTTT. Its translation is CASSSAGVTDTQYF. The chain combines TRBV6-5 with TRBJ2-3, with D perhaps matching TRBD2 (5 bases). This CDR3 has 14 residues. Germline lookup yields CDR1 MNHEY and CDR2 SVGAGI. V shed 4 bases and J shed 2 bases, with 10 bases lying between them.

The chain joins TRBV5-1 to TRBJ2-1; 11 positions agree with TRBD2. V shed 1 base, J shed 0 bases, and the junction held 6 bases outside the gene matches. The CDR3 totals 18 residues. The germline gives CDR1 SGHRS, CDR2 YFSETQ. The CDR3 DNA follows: TGCGCCAGCAGCTTGACTAGCGGGAGCCTCAGCTCCTACAATGAGCAGTTCTTC. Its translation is CASSLTSGSLSSYNEQFF.

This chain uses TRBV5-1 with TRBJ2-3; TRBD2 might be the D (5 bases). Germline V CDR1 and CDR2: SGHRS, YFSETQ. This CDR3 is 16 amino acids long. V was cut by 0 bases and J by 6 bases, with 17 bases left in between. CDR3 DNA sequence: TGCGCCAGCAGCTTGGGGACTGTTGGCGGGTGGGATACGCAGTATTTT. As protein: CASSLGTVGGWDTQYF. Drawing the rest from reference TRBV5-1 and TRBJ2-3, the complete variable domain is KAGVTQTPRYLIKTRGQQVTLSCSPISGHRSVSWYQQTPGQGLQFLFEYFSETQRNKGNFPGRFSGRQFSNSRSEMNVSTLELGDSALYLCASSLGTVGGWDTQYFGPGTRLTVL.

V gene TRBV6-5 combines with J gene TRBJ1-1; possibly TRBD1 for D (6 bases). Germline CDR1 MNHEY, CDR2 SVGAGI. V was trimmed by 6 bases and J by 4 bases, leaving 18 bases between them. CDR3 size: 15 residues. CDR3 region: CASRPGGPGGTEAFF. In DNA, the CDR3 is TGTGCCAGCAGGCCCGGGGGGCCCGGGGGCACTGAAGCTTTCTTT.

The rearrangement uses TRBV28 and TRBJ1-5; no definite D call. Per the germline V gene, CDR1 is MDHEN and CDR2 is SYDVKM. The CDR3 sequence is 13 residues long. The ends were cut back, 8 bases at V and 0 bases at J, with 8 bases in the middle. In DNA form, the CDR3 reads TGTGCCAGCGTTGTGGCTAGCAATCAGCCCCAGCATTTT. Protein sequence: CASVVASNQPQHF. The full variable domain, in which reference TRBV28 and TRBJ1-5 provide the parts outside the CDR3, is DVKVTQSSRYLVKRTGEKVFLECVQDMDHENMFWYRQDPGLGLRLIYFSYDVKMKEKGDIPEGYSVSREKKERFSLILESASTNQTSMYLCASVVASNQPQHFGDGTRLSIL.

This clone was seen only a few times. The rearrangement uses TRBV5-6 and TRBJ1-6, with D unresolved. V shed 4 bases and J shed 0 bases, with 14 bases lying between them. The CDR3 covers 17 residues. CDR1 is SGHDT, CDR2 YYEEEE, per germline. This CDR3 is CASSPNPRSSYNSPLHF. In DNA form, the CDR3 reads TGTGCCAGCAGCCCGAACCCCCGGAGCTCCTATAATTCACCCCTCCACTTT.

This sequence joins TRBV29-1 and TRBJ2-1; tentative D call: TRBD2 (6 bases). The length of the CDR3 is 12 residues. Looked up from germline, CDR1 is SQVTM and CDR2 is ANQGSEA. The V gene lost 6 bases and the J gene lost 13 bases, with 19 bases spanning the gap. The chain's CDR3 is CSVGALAQGQFF. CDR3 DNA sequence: TGCAGCGTGGGAGCCCTAGCGCAGGGACAGTTCTTC.

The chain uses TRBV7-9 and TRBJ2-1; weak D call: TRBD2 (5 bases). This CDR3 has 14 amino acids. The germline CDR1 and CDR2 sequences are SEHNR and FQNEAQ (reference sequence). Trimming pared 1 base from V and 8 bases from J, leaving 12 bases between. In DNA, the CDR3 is TGTGCCAGCAGCTTAGGAGGGAAGACGGATGAGCAGTTCTTC. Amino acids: CASSLGGKTDEQFF.

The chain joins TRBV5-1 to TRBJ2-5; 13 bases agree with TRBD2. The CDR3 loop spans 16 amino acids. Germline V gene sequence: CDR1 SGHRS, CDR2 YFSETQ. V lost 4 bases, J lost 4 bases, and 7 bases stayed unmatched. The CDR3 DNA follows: TGCGCCAGCAGCCCTGGACTAGCGGGAGTGGGAGAGACCCAGTACTTC. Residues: CASSPGLAGVGETQYF. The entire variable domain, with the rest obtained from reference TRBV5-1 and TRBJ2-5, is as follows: KAGVTQTPRYLIKTRGQQVTLSCSPISGHRSVSWYQQTPGQGLQFLFEYFSETQRNKGNFPGRFSGRQFSNSRSEMNVSTLELGDSALYLCASSPGLAGVGETQYFGPGTRLLVL.

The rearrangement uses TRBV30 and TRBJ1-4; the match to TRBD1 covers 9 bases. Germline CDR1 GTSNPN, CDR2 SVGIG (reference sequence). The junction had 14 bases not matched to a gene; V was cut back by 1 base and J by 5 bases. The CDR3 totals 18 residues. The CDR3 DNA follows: TGTGCCTGGAGTGGGGACAGGGTGAAAGGGGGTTTAAATGAAAAACTGTTTTTT. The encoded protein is CAWSGDRVKGGLNEKLFF.

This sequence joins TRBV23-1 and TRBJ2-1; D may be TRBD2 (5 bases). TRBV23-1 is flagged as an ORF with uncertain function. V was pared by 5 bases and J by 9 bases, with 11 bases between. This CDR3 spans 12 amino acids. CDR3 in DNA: TGCGCCAGCAGTTCACTAGGCTGTGAGCAGTTCTTC. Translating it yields CASSSLGCEQFF.

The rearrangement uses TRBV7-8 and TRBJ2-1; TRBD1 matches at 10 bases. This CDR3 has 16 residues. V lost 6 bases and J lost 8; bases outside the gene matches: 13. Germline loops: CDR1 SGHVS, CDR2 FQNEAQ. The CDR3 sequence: CASSRRGTGARDEQFF. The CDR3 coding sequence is TGTGCCAGCAGTCGTCGAGGGACAGGGGCGAGGGATGAGCAGTTCTTC.

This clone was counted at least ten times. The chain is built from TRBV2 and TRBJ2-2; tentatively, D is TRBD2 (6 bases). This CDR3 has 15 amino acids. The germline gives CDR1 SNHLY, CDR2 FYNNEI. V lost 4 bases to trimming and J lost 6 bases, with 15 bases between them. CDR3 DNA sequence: TGTGCCAGCAGTGGCACCCGGGGGAAAGCCGGGGAGCTGTTTTTT. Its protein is CASSGTRGKAGELFF. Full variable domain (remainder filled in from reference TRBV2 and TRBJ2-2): EPEVTQTPSHQVTQMGQEVILRCVPISNHLYFYWYRQILGQKVEFLVSFYNNEISEKSEIFDDQFSVERPDGSNFTLKIRSTKLEDSAMYFCASSGTRGKAGELFFGEGSRLTVL.

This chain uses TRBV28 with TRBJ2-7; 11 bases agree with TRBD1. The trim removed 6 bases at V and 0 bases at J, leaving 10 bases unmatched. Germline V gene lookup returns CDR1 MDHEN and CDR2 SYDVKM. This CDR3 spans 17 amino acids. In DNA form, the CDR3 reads TGTGCCAGCAGCCCCCCCGGGACAGGGGGACCCTCCTACGAGCAGTACTTC. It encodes CASSPPGTGGPSYEQYF.

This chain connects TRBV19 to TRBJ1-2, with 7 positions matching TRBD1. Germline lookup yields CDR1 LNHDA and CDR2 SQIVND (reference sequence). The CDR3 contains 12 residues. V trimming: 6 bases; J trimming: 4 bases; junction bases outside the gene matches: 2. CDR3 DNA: TGTGCCAGTAGGGACAGGCTCTATGGCTACACCTTC. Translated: CASRDRLYGYTF.

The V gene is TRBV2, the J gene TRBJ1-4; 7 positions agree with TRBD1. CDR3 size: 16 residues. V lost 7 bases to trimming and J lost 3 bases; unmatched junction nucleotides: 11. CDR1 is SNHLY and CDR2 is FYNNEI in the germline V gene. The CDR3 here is CASTERLQGANEKLFF. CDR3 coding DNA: TGTGCCAGCACCGAGAGGCTGCAGGGGGCTAATGAAAAACTGTTTTTT.

The CDR3 coding sequence is TGTGCCAGCAGCGTAAACGGCCAAGAGACCCAGTACTTC. Encoded protein: CASSVNGQETQYF. This rearrangement joins TRBV9 to TRBJ2-5; D is unresolved. The CDR3 contains 13 residues. The V gene's germline CDR1 is SGDLS and CDR2 YYNGEE. Trimming shortened V by 1 base and J by 1 base, and 5 bases separated the two germline ends.

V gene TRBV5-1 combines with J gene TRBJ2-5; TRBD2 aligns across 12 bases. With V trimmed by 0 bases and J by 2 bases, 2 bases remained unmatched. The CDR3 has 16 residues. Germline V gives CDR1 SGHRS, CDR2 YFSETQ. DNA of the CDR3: TGCGCCAGCAGCTTGGTTCTAGCGGGAGGGCAAGAGACCCAGTACTTC. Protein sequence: CASSLVLAGGQETQYF.

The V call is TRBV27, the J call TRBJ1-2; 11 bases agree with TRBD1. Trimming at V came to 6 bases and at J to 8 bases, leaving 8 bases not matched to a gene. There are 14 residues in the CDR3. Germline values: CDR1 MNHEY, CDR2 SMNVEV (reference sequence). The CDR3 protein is CASRGQGVLGGYTF. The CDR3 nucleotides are TGTGCCAGCAGGGGACAGGGGGTTTTGGGAGGCTACACCTTC.

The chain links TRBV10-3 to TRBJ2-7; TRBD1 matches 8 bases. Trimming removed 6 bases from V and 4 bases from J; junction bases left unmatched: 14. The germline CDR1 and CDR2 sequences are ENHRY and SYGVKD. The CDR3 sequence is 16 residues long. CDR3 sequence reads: CAISRGGQGQGYEQYF. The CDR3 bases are TGTGCCATCAGCCGAGGCGGACAGGGTCAAGGGTACGAGCAGTACTTC.

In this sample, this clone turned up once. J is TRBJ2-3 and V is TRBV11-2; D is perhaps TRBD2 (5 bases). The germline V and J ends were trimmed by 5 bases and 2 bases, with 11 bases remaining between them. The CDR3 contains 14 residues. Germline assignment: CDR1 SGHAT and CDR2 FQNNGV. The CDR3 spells CASSRDYITDTQYF. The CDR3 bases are TGTGCCAGCAGCCGAGACTATATCACAGATACGCAGTATTTT.

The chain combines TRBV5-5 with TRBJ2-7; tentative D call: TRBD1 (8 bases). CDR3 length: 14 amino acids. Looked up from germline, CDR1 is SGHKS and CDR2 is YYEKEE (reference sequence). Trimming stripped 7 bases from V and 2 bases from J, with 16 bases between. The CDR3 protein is CASEDRGGTYEQYF. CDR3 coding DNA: TGTGCCAGCGAAGACAGGGGAGGGACCTACGAGCAGTACTTC.

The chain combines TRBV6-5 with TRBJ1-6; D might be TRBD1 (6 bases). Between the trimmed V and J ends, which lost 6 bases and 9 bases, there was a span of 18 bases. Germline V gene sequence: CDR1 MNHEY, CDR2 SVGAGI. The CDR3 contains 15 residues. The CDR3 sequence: CASSQDEGVSSPLHF. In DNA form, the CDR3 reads TGTGCCAGCAGCCAAGACGAGGGGGTATCTTCACCCCTCCACTTT.

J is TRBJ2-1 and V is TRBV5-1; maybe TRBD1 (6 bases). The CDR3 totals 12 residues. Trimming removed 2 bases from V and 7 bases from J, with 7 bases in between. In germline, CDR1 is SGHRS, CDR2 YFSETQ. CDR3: CASSFDRNEQFF. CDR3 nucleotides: TGCGCCAGCAGCTTTGACAGGAATGAGCAGTTCTTC.

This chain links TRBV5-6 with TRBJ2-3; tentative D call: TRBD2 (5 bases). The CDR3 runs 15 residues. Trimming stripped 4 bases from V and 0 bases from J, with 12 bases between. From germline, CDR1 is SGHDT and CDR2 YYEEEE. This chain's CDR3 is CASSVRRTSTDTQYF. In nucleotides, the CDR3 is TGTGCCAGCAGCGTGAGGCGGACTAGCACAGATACGCAGTATTTT.

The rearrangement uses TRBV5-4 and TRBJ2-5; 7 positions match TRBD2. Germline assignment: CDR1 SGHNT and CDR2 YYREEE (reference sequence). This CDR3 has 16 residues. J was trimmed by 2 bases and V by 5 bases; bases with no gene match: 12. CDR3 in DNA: TGTGCCAGCAGTCGTCGGATTGGCGGGAGTCAAGAGACCCAGTACTTC. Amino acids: CASSRRIGGSQETQYF.

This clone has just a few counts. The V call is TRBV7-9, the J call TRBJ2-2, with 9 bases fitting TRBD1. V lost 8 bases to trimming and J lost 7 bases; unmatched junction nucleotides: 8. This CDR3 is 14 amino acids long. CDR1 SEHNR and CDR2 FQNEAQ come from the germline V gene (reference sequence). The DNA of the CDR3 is TGTGCCAGCTCGCGGGGACAGGGTATCGGGGAGCTGTTTTTT. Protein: CASSRGQGIGELFF.

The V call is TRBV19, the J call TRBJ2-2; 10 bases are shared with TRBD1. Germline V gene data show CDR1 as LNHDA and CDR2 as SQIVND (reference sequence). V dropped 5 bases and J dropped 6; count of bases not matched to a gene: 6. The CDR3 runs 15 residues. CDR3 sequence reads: CASSPGQGLAGELFF. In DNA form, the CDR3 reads TGTGCCAGTAGTCCGGGACAGGGGCTCGCCGGGGAGCTGTTTTTT.